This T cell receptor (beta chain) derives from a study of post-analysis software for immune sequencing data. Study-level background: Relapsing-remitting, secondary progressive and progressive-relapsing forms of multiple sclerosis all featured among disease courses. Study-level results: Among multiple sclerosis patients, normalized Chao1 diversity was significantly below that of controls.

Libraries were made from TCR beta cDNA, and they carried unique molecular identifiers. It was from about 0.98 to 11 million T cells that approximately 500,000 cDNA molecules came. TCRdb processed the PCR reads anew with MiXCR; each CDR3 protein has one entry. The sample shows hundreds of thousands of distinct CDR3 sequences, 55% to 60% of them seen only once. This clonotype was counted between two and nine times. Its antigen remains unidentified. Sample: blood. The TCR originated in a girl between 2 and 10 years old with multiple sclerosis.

The CDR3 nucleotides are TGCGCCAGCAGCCAAGAGACGGGACACGATTCCACAGATACGCAGTATTTT. Translating gives CASSQETGHDSTDTQYF. The V and J genes are TRBV4-3 and TRBJ2-3; the D gene is possibly TRBD1 (6 bases). The ends were cut back, 0 bases at V and 2 bases at J, with 15 bases in the middle. Germline V CDR1 and CDR2: LGHNA, YSLEER. The CDR3 is 17 amino acids.